These 20 T cell receptor beta chains share one sample of origin, sequenced in a study of T cells expressing NK-cell markers. Each CDR3 protein gets one entry in TCRdb, which reprocessed the 5' RACE reads and gives no DNA. The sample table includes around 380,000 distinct CDR3 sequences. Material: blood T cells: a sorted CD56 or NKG2C T cell subset, CD4+ or CD8+ T cells, or bulk PBMC T cells (not recorded which). The source of these receptors is a woman between 50 and 59 years old in good health.

The V gene is TRBV12-3 or TRBV12-4, the J gene TRBJ2-7; the D call of TRBD2 rests on TCRdb alone, since no DNA is present to check it. This CDR3 is 14 amino acids long. CDR3 loop: CASTGLAGVSEQYF.

The chain joins TRBV20-1 to TRBJ2-1. This CDR3 has 14 amino acids. Per the germline V gene, CDR1 is DFQATT and CDR2 is SNEGSKA (reference sequence). CDR3 loop: CSARDPDVVNEQFF.

The genes are TRBV7-8 and TRBJ2-1; TCRdb picks TRBD2, but there is no DNA to check that call. Per the germline V gene, CDR1 is SGHVS and CDR2 is FQNEAQ. CDR3 length: 16 amino acids. CDR3 sequence: CASSTQGLAGGDEQFF.

The genes are TRBV4-1 and TRBJ1-1; TCRdb selects TRBD1, and the lack of DNA leaves this call unchecked. Germline assignment: CDR1 MGHRA and CDR2 YSYEKL. This CDR3 comprises 16 residues. CDR3: CASSHRVGRGDTEAFF.

This sequence joins TRBV10-3 and TRBJ2-5; TCRdb calls TRBD2, which cannot be checked without DNA. The CDR3 has 17 amino acids. CDR1 ENHRY and CDR2 SYGVKD come from the germline V gene. CDR3 residues: CAISESELVRSKETQYF.

The J gene is TRBJ1-4, the V gene TRBV14; absent DNA, TCRdb's TRBD1 call cannot be checked. CDR1 SGHDN and CDR2 FVKESK come from the germline V gene. CDR3 length: 12 residues. CDR3 residues: CASSPGTVTLFF.

The chain has TRBV27 and TRBJ2-7; the TRBD2 assignment by TCRdb is unverifiable without DNA. This CDR3 contains 15 residues. Germline values: CDR1 MNHEY, CDR2 SMNVEV (reference sequence). The CDR3 loop reads CASSLAGFLTYEQYF.

The gene calls are TRBV10-3 and TRBJ2-7. Germline loops: CDR1 ENHRY, CDR2 SYGVKD. This CDR3 contains 12 residues. This CDR3 is CAIRPEDYEQYF.

This chain connects TRBV12-3 or TRBV12-4 to TRBJ2-5. The CDR3 has 14 amino acids. CDR3 loop: CASSIDEVVETQYF.

This rearrangement joins TRBV6-1 to TRBJ1-5. The CDR3 length is 16 residues. In germline, CDR1 is MNHNS, CDR2 SASEGT. The CDR3 loop reads CASRKRRENSNQPQHF.

The J gene is TRBJ1-1, the V gene TRBV27; no DNA is available, so the TRBD1 call from TCRdb remains unchecked. Per the germline V gene, CDR1 is MNHEY and CDR2 is SMNVEV (reference sequence). This CDR3 has 16 amino acids. The CDR3 spells CASSQRQGALNTEAFF.

The V and J genes are TRBV3-1 and TRBJ1-4; TCRdb's assignment of TRBD1 cannot be checked, as there is no DNA. The CDR3 contains 14 residues. Germline V gives CDR1 LGHDT, CDR2 YNNKEL (reference sequence). CDR3 region: CASSPLQGVGKLFF.

The rearrangement joins TRBV7-3 to TRBJ1-1. Germline V gives CDR1 SGHTA, CDR2 FQGTGA. The CDR3 extends over 13 amino acids. CDR3: CASKETMNTEAFF.

The chain combines TRBV24-1 with TRBJ2-5; lacking DNA, the TRBD1 call made by TCRdb goes unchecked. CDR1 is KGHDR and CDR2 is SFDVKD in the germline V gene. This CDR3 has 15 amino acids. CDR3 loop: CATSDSARGGETQYF.

This rearrangement joins TRBV6-6 to TRBJ2-2; as DNA is missing, the TRBD2 call by TCRdb cannot be tested. CDR1 is MNHNY, CDR2 SVGAGI, per germline (reference sequence). The CDR3 is 17 amino acids. This CDR3 reads CASSYDSGSNRDGELFF.

The chain couples TRBV7-9 to TRBJ2-5; TCRdb selects TRBD2, and the lack of DNA leaves this call unchecked. Germline V gene data show CDR1 as SEHNR and CDR2 as FQNEAQ (reference sequence). The CDR3 sequence is 13 residues long. The CDR3 protein is CASLGRDSETQYF. Variable domain in full (rest from reference TRBV7-9 and TRBJ2-5): DTGVSQNPRHKITKRGQNVTFRCDPISEHNRLYWYRQTLGQGPEFLTYFQNEAQLEKSRLLSDRFSAERPKGSFSTLEIQRTEQGDSAMYLCASLGRDSETQYFGPGTRLLVL.

The rearrangement links TRBV7-9 to TRBJ2-3; TCRdb selects TRBD2, and the lack of DNA leaves this call unchecked. The CDR3 is 16 amino acids. Germline loops: CDR1 SEHNR, CDR2 FQNEAQ (reference sequence). The CDR3 sequence: CASSSTSADYTDTQYF.

The CDR3 here is CASSQDHSSPSYGYTF. V gene TRBV4-2 combines with J gene TRBJ1-2; TCRdb lists TRBD1, though no DNA is available to test this call. Germline loops: CDR1 LGHNA, CDR2 YNFKEQ. The CDR3 sequence is 16 residues long.

V is TRBV4-2 and J is TRBJ2-3; TCRdb's D call, TRBD2, is unchecked because there is no DNA. Germline lookup yields CDR1 LGHNA and CDR2 YNFKEQ. The CDR3 covers 13 residues. CDR3: CASSPGLINTQYF.

The chain carries TRBV10-1 and TRBJ2-5; TCRdb returns TRBD2, unconfirmable since there is no DNA. The CDR3 extends over 15 amino acids. Germline V gene sequence: CDR1 WNHNN, CDR2 SYGVQD (reference sequence). CDR3 loop: CASSEASQNQETQYF.